The source of this T cell receptor (beta chain) is a study of blood T cell repertoires in COVID-19. Study-level background: Sites in the United States, Italy and Spain provided acute and convalescent COVID-19 samples. Sample material is recorded as cDNA or gDNA derived from T cells, B-cell-depleted T cells, or PBMCs.

Germline V lookup: CDR1 WNHNN, CDR2 SYGVQD (reference sequence). V lost 8 bases to trimming and J lost 5 bases, with 12 bases between them. The CDR3 has 13 residues. This clone was seen a few times. In the original workflow: Reference gene primers were amplified, and this amplification served to estimate nucleated cell counts. Profiled with immunoSEQ multiplex PCR; TCRdb holds only in-frame clones, not every one. V and J calls and clone size come straight from that table; D and trimming were deduced from the DNA. The table has more than 85,000 clones, around 87% seen once. The specimen was peripheral blood. The V gene is TRBV10-1, the J gene TRBJ2-2, with a possible D match to TRBD1 (5 bases). The sequence came from a human donor in a cohort sampled during active COVID-19. The CDR3 region has the DNA TGCGCCAGCCTTGACAGTACGACCGGGGAGCTGTTTTTT. This codes for CASLDSTTGELFF.